Listed here is a single T cell receptor beta chain. Its antigen is still unknown. This sample was taken from a study of blood T cells in healthy people across ages. Study background: The capture of about one barcoded beta molecule per two T cells was achieved by template switching.

Next came a second PCR, run for about 7 to 11 cycles, which used a sample-barcoded 5' primer along with a J-beta primer mix. MiXCR, run by TCRdb on the 5' RACE reads, gives a single entry per CDR3 protein. The sample contains 600,000 or so distinct CDR3 sequences, under 25% of which appear only once. Study-wide points: Since the PBMCs were unsorted, naive and antigen-experienced cells could not be conclusively compared. Among long-lived donors, naive CD4+ cells were more numerous and diversity higher than in aged donors. Diversity estimated from one million T cells was considered an underestimate.

The receptor was derived from a man between 65 and 80 years old in good health. The sequenced sample was blood.

CDR3 sequence (DNA): TGTGCCAGCAGCGTCACAGGGGGGCTAGCGGATCTCAAAAACATTCAGTACTTC. Protein sequence: CASSVTGGLADLKNIQYF. This chain joins TRBV9 and TRBJ2-4; D is perhaps TRBD1 (8 bases). CDR3 size: 18 residues. The germline gives CDR1 SGDLS, CDR2 YYNGEE. V was clipped by 2 bases and J by 3 bases, with 21 bases between them.